One sample yielded the 4 T cell receptor beta chains listed below, sequenced in a study of T-cell memory formation after mild COVID-19. TCRdb re-derived calls from the 5' RACE reads in MiXCR, one entry per CDR3 protein. The table lists about 90,000 distinct CDR3 sequences, about 15% of them singletons. Material: PBMCs or a T cell subset sorted from them (not recorded which). These receptors were taken from a man aged 18-30 years who had mild COVID-19 (a few samples of this study predate the infection). Cell type and time point are not known.

The chain carries TRBV6-5 and TRBJ2-7, with D perhaps TRBD1 or TRBD2 (5 bases each). The germline V gene encodes CDR1 MNHEY and CDR2 SVGAGI. The CDR3 totals 14 residues. The V and J ends lost 1 base and 7 bases respectively, with 14 bases between them. CDR3 DNA sequence: TGTGCCAGCAGTTACTACTCCGGGACCGAAGAGCAGTACTTC. Translated: CASSYYSGTEEQYF.

The chain has TRBV5-6 and TRBJ2-5; D might be TRBD1 or TRBD2, each matching 5 bases. Germline CDR1 and CDR2: SGHDT and YYEEEE. V shed 1 base and J shed 5 bases, with 9 bases lying between them. The CDR3 runs 13 residues. CDR3 amino acids: CASSLRDGETQYF. CDR3 sequence (DNA): TGTGCCAGCAGCTTGCGGGACGGGGAGACCCAGTACTTC.

The chain links TRBV6-2 or TRBV6-3 to TRBJ2-1; 9 bases match TRBD1. Trimming at V came to 0 bases and at J to 9 bases, leaving 9 bases not matched to a gene. CDR3 length: 16 residues. CDR1 is MNHEY and CDR2 is SVGEGT in the germline V gene. CDR3 residues: CASSYSIGTGWTEQFF. In nucleotides, the CDR3 is TGTGCCAGCAGTTACTCGATCGGGACAGGGTGGACTGAGCAGTTCTTC.

The V and J genes are TRBV5-1 and TRBJ1-1, with D maybe TRBD1 (5 bases). The length of the CDR3 is 13 residues. Trimming removed 1 base at V and 5 bases at J, with 9 bases between. Germline V CDR1 and CDR2: SGHRS, YFSETQ. The CDR3 DNA follows: TGCGCCAGCAGCTTGACAGGTATTACTGAAGCTTTCTTT. Protein product: CASSLTGITEAFF.